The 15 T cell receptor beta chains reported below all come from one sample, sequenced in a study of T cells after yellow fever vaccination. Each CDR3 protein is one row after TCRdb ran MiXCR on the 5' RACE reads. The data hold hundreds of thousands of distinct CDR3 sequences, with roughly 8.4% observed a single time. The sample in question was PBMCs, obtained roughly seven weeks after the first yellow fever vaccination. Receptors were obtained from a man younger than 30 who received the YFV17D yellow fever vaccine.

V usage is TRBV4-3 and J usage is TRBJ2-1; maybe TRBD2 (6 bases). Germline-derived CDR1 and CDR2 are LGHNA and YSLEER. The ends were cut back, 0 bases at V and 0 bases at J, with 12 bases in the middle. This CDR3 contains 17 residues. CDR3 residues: CASSQDSLGGSYNEQFF. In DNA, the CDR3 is TGCGCCAGCAGCCAAGACTCGTTGGGGGGCTCCTACAATGAGCAGTTCTTC.

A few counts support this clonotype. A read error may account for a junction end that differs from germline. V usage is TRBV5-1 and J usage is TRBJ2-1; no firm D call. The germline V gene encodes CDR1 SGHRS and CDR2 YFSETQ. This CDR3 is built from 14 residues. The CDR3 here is CASNLMSSYNEQFF. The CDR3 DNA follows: TGCGCCAGCAACTTGATGTCCTCCTACAATGAGCAGTTCTTC.

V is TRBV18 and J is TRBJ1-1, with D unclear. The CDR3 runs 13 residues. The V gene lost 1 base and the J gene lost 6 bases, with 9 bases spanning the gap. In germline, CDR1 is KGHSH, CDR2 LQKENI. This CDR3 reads CASSPRTEAEAFF. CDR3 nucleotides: TGTGCCAGCTCACCACGAACAGAGGCTGAAGCTTTCTTT.

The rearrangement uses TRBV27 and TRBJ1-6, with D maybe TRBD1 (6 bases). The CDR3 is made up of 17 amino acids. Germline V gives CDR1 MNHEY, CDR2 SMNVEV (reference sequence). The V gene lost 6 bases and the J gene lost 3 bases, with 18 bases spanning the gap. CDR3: CASRSSSRGSYNSPLHF. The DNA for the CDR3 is TGTGCCAGCAGATCCTCCAGTAGGGGGAGCTATAATTCACCCCTCCACTTT.

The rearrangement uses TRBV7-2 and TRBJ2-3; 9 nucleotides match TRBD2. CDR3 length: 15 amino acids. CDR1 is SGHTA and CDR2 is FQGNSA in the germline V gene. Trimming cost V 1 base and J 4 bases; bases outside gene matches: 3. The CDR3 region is CASSLGGGASDTQYF. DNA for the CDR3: TGTGCCAGCAGCTTAGGCGGGGGGGCCTCAGATACGCAGTATTTT.

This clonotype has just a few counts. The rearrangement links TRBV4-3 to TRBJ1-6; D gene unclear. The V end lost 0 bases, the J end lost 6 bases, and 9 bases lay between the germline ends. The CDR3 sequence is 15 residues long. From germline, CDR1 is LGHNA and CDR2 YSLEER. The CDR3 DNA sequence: TGCGCCAGCAGCCAAGACCGGGCAGCTAATTCACCCCTCCACTTT. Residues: CASSQDRAANSPLHF.

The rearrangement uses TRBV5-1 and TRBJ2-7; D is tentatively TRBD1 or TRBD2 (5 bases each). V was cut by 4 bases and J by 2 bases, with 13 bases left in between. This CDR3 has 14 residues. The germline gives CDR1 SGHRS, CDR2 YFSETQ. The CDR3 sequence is CASSAGIGAYEQYF. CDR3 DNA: TGCGCCAGCAGCGCCGGGATAGGGGCCTACGAGCAGTACTTC.

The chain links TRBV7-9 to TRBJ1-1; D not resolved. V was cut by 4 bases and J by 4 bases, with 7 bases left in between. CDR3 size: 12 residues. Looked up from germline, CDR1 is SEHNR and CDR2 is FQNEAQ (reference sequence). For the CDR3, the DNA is TGTGCCAGCAGCTCAAAGGTCACTGAAGCTTTCTTT. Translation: CASSSKVTEAFF.

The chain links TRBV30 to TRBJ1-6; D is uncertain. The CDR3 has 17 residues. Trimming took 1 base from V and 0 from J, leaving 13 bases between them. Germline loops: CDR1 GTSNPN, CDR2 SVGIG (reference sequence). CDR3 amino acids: CAWSGTRRSSYNSPLHF. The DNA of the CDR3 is TGTGCCTGGAGTGGAACACGGAGAAGCTCCTATAATTCACCCCTCCACTTT.

As DNA, the CDR3 is TGTGCCACCAGCCAACAGGGACTCCAAGAGACCCAGTACTTC. Its protein product is CATSQQGLQETQYF. This chain uses TRBV24-1 with TRBJ2-5, with D tentatively TRBD1 or TRBD2 (6 bases each). This CDR3 has 14 amino acids. Germline V gives CDR1 KGHDR, CDR2 SFDVKD. V was pared by 7 bases and J by 1 base, with 12 bases between.

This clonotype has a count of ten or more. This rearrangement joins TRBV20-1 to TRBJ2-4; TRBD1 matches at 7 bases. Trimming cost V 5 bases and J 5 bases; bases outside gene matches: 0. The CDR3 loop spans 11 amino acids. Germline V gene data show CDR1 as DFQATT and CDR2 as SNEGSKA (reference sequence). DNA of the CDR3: TGCAGTGCTGGGACAGAAAACATTCAGTACTTC. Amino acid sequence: CSAGTENIQYF.

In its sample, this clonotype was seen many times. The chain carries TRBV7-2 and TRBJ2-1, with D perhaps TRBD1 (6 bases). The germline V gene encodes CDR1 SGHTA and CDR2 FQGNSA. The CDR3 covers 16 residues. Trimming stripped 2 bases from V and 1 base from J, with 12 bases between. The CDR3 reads CASSLWVRGSYNEQFF. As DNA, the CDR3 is TGTGCCAGCAGCTTATGGGTGAGGGGGTCCTACAATGAGCAGTTCTTC.

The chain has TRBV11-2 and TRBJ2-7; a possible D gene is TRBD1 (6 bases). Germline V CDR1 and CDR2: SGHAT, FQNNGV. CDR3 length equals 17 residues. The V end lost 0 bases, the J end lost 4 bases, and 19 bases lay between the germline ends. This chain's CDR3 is CASSLEVDRRFIYEQYF. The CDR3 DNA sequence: TGTGCCAGCAGCTTAGAGGTAGACAGGCGTTTTATTTACGAGCAGTACTTC.

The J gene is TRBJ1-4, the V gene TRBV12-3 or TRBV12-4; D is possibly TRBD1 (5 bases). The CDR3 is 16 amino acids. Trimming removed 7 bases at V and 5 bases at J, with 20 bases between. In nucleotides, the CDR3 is TGTGCCAGCACCTTTCCCGGGGCAGGAGGGAATGAAAAACTGTTTTTT. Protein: CASTFPGAGGNEKLFF.

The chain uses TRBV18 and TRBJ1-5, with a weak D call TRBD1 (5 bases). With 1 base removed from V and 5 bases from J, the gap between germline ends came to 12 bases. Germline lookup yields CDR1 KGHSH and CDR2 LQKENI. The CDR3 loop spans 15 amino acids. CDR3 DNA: TGTGCCAGCTCACCACGGTGGGACCCTTATCAGCCCCAGCATTTT. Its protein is CASSPRWDPYQPQHF.